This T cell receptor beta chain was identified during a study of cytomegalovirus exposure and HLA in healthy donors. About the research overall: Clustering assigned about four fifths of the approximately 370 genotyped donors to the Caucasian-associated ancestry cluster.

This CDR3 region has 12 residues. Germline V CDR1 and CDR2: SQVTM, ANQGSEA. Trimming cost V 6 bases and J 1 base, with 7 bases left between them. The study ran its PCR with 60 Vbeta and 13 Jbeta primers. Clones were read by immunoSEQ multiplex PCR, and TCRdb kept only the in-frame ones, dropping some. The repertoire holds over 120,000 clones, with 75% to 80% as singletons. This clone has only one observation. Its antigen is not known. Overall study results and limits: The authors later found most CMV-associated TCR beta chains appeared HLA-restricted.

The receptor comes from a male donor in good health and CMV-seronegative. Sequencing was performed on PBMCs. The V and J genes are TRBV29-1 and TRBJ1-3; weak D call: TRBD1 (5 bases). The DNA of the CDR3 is TGCAGCGTGACAGAATCTGGAAACACCATATATTTT. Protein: CSVTESGNTIYF.